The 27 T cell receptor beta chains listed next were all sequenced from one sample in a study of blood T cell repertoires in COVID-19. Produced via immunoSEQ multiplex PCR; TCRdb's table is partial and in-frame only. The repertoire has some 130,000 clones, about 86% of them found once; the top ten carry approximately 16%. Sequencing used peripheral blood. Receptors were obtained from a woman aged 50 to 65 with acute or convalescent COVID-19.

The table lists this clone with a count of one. The CDR3 loop is CASEDRVYEQYF. The CDR3 DNA reads TGTGCCAGCGAGGACAGGGTTTACGAGCAGTACTTC. The chain is built from TRBV3-1 (or the pseudogene TRBV3-2) and TRBJ2-7, with 8 bases that match TRBD1. V lost 8 bases and J lost 4; bases outside the gene matches: 4. Germline values: CDR1 LGHDT, CDR2 YNNKEL (reference sequence). The CDR3 spans 12 residues.

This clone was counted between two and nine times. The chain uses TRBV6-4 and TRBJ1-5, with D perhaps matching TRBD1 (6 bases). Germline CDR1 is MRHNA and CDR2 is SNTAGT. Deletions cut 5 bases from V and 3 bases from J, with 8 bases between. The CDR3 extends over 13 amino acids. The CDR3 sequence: CASSRGSNQPQHF. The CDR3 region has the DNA TGTGCCAGCAGTAGGGGGTCCAATCAGCCCCAGCATTTT.

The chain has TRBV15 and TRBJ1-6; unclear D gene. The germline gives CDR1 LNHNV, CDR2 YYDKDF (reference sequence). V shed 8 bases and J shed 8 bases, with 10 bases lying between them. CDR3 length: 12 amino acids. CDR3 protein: CATSLEDSPLHF. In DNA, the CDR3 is TGTGCCACCTCCTTGGAGGATTCACCCCTCCACTTT.

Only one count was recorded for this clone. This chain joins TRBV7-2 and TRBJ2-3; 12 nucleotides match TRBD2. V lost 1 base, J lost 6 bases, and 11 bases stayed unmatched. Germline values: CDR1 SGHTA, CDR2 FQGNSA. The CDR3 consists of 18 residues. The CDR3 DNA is TGTGCCAGCAGCTTAGTAGGCCCTAGCGGGGGGGCCATGGATACGCAGTATTTT. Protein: CASSLVGPSGGAMDTQYF.

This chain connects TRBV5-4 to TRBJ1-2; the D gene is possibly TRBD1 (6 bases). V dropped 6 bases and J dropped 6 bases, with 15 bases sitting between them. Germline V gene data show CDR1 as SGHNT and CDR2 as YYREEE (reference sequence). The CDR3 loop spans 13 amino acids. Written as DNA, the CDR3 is TGTGCCAGCACCTTTACAGGGAAGAATGGCTACACCTTC. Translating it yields CASTFTGKNGYTF.

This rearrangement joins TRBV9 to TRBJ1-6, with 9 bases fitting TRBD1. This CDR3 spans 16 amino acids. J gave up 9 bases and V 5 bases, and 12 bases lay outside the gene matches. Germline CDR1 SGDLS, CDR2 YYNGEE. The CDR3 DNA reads TGTGCCAGCAGTGATAAACAGGGGGCGCCGGGTTCACCCCTCCACTTT. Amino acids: CASSDKQGAPGSPLHF. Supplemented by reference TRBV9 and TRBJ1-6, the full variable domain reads DSGVTQTPKHLITATGQRVTLRCSPRSGDLSVYWYQQSLDQGLQFLIQYYNGEERAKGNILERFSAQQFPDLHSELNLSSLELGDSALYFCASSDKQGAPGSPLHFGNGTRLTVT.

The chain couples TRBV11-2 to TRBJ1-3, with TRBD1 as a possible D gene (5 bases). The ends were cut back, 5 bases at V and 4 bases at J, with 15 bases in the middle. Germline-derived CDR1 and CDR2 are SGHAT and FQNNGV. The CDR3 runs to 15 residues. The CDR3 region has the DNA TGTGCCAGCAGCCCTAAGACAGTCTCCGGAAACACCATATATTTT. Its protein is CASSPKTVSGNTIYF.

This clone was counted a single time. CDR3 protein: CASSEFGTRIEKLFF. The CDR3 bases are TGTGCCAGCAGTGAATTCGGCACGAGGATTGAAAAACTGTTTTTT. The chain is built from TRBV6-1 and TRBJ1-4, with unresolved D. The V gene lost 2 bases and the J gene lost 7 bases, with 14 bases spanning the gap. CDR1 MNHNS and CDR2 SASEGT come from the germline V gene. CDR3 size: 15 residues.

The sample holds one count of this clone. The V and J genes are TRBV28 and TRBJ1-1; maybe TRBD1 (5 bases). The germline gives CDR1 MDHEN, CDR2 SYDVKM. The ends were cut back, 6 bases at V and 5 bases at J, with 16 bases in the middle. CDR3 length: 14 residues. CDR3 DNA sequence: TGTGCCAGCAGAGGGACTGCCCAACGGACTGAAGCTTTCTTT. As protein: CASRGTAQRTEAFF.

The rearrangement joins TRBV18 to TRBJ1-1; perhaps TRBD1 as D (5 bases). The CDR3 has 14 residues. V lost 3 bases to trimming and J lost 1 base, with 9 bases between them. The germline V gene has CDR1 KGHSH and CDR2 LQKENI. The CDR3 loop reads CASSPDSKNTEAFF. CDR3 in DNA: TGTGCCAGCTCACCTGACAGCAAGAACACTGAAGCTTTCTTT.

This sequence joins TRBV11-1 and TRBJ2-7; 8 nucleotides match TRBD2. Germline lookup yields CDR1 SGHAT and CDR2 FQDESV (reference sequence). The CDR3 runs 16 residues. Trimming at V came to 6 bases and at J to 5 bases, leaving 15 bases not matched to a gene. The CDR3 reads CASRYGYDGGADEQYF. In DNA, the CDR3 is TGTGCCAGCAGATATGGTTACGACGGGGGGGCAGACGAGCAGTACTTC.

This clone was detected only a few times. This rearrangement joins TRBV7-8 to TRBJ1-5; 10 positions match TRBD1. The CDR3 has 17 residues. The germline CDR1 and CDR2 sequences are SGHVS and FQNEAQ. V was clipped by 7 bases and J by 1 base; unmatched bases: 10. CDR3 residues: CASNSGTGVWSNQPQHF. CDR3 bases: TGTGCCAGCAACTCCGGGACAGGGGTCTGGAGCAATCAGCCCCAGCATTTT. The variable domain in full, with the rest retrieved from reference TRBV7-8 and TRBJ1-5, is GAGVSQSPRYKVAKRGQDVALRCDPISGHVSLFWYQQALGQGPEFLTYFQNEAQLDKSGLPSDRFFAERPEGSVSTLKIQRTQQEDSAVYLCASNSGTGVWSNQPQHFGDGTRLSIL.

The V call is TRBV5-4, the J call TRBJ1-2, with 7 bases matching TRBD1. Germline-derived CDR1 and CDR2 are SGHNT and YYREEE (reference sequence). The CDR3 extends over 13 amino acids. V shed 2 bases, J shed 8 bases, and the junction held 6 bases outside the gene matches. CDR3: CASSLITGEGYTF. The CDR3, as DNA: TGTGCCAGCAGCTTAATAACAGGGGAGGGCTACACCTTC.

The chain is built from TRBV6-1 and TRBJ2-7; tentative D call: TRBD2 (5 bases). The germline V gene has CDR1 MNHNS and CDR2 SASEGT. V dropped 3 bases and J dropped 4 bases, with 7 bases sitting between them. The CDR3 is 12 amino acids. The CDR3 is CASSEAGYEQYF. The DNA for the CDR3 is TGTGCCAGCAGTGAGGCGGGTTACGAGCAGTACTTC.

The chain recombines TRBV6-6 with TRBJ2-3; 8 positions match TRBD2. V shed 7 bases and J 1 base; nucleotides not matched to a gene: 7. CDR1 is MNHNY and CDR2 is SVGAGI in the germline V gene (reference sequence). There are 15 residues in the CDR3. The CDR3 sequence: CASTFIAGRTDTQYF. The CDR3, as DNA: TGTGCCAGCACCTTCATAGCGGGGCGCACAGATACGCAGTATTTT.

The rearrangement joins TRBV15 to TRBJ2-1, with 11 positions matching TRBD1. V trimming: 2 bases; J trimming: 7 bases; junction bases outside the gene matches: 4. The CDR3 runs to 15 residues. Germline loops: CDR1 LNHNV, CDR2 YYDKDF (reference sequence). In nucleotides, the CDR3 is TGTGCCACCAGCAGAAACCGGGACAGGGGGAATGAGCAGTTCTTC. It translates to CATSRNRDRGNEQFF. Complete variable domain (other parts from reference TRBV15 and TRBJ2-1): DAMVIQNPRYQVTQFGKPVTLSCSQTLNHNVMYWYQQKSSQAPKLLFHYYDKDFNNEADTPDNFQSRRPNTSFCFLDIRSPGLGDTAMYLCATSRNRDRGNEQFFGPGTRLTVL.

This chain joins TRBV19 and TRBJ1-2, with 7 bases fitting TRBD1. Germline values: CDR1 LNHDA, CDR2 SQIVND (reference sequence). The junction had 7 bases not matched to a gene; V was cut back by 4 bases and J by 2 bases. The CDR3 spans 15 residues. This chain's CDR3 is CASSRSQGVNYGYTF. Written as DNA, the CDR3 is TGTGCCAGTAGTAGATCCCAGGGGGTAAACTATGGCTACACCTTC.

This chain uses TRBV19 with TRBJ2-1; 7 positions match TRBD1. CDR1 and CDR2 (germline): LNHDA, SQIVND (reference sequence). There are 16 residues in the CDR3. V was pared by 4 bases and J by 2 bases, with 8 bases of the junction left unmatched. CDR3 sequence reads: CASSTNRDSPYNEQFF. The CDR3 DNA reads TGTGCCAGTAGTACAAACCGGGACAGCCCCTACAATGAGCAGTTCTTC.

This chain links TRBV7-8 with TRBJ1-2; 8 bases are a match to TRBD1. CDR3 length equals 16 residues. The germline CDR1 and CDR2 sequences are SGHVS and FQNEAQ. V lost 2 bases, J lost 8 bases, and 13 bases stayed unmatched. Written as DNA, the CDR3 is TGTGCCAGCAGCTTATTATCTACTCAGGGGGCGCGGGGCTACACCTTC. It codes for CASSLLSTQGARGYTF.

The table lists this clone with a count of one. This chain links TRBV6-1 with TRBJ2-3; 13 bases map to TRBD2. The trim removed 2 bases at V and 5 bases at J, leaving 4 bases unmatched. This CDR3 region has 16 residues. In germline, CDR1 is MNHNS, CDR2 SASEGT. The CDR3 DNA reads TGTGCCAGCAGTGAATTACTAGCGGGGGGGCGAGATACGCAGTATTTT. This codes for CASSELLAGGRDTQYF.

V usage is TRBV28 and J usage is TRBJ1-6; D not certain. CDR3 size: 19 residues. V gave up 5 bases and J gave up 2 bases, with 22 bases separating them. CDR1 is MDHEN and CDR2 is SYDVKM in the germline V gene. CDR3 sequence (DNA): TGTGCCAGCAGTCCCCCTCGGCGCGAGCCGACAACCTATAATTCACCCCTCCACTTT. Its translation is CASSPPRREPTTYNSPLHF.

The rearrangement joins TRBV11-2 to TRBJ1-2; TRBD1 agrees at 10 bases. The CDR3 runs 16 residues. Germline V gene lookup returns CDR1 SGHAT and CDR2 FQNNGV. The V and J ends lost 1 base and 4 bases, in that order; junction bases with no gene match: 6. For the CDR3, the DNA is TGTGCCAGCAGCTTAGGACAGGGGGCGACGTCCTATGGCTACACCTTC. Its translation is CASSLGQGATSYGYTF.

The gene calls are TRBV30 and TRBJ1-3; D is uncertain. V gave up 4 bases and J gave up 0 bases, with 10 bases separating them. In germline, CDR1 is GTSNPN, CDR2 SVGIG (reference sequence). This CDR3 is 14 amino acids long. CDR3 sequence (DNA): TGTGCCTGGACCCGTACACGCTCTGGAAACACCATATATTTT. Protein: CAWTRTRSGNTIYF.

The CDR3 coding sequence is TGTGCCAGCAGCCCAGGTTCCCAGGTCACCTCCTACGAGCAGTACTTC. Translation: CASSPGSQVTSYEQYF. The chain has TRBV7-9 and TRBJ2-7; no clear D. Germline V gene data show CDR1 as SEHNR and CDR2 as FQNEAQ (reference sequence). The CDR3 length is 16 residues. V shed 5 bases and J shed 0 bases, with 17 bases lying between them. The complete variable domain, with remaining parts taken from reference TRBV7-9 and TRBJ2-7, reads DTGVSQNPRHKITKRGQNVTFRCDPISEHNRLYWYRQTLGQGPEFLTYFQNEAQLEKSRLLSDRFSAERPKGSFSTLEIQRTEQGDSAMYLCASSPGSQVTSYEQYFGPGTRLTVT.

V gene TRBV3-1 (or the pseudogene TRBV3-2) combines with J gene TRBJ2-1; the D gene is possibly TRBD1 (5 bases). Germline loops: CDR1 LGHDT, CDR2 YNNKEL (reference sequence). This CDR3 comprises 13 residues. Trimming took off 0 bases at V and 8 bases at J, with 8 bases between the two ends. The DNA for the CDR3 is TGTGCCAGCAGCCAAGACAGGGCATATGAGCAGTTCTTC. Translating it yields CASSQDRAYEQFF.

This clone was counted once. DNA for the CDR3: TGTGCCAGCACTCCTGGGACAGGGCTAGGTCAGCCCCAGCATTTT. Translating it yields CASTPGTGLGQPQHF. The chain joins TRBV27 to TRBJ1-5, with 9 bases lining up with TRBD1. This CDR3 spans 15 amino acids. V lost 7 bases, J lost 6 bases, and 10 bases stayed unmatched. The germline V gene encodes CDR1 MNHEY and CDR2 SMNVEV (reference sequence).

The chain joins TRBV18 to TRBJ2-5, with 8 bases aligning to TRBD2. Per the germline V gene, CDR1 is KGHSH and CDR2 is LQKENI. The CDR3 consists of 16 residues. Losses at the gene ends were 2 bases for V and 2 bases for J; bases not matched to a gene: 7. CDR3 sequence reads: CASSPSVAGYQETQYF. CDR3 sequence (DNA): TGTGCCAGCTCACCATCCGTAGCGGGGTATCAAGAGACCCAGTACTTC.